The next 24 T cell receptor beta chains were all read from a single sample in a study of a mutant IDH1 vaccine in newly diagnosed glioma. Profiling relied on immunoSEQ multiplex PCR, and the TCRdb table lists in-frame clones only, not all of them. Seen here are about 52,000 clones, over 75% observed once, and the top ten hold 2.4%. For these receptors, no antigen is known. Indicated time point: week 11, during vaccination. All doses held 300 ug of mutant IDH1 20-mer peptide, with topical imiquimod. This specimen consisted of PBMCs, obtained from a glioma patient whose treatment included an IDH1 peptide vaccine. The receptors stem from a man in his fifties with glioma.

This chain joins TRBV7-9 and TRBJ2-7, with 8 nucleotides matching TRBD2. The CDR3 loop spans 14 amino acids. V was clipped by 6 bases and J by 7 bases; unmatched bases: 11. Germline V lookup: CDR1 SEHNR, CDR2 FQNEAQ (reference sequence). The CDR3 DNA reads TGTGCCAGCAGTTATCAGCGGGGGACTTGGGAGCAGTACTTC. Translation: CASSYQRGTWEQYF.

The chain couples TRBV29-1 to TRBJ2-5; weak D call: TRBD1 (5 bases). Germline CDR1 SQVTM, CDR2 ANQGSEA. CDR3 length: 15 residues. V was pared by 1 base and J by 1 base, with 13 bases between. Here the CDR3 reads CSVEVVRQGQETQYF. The CDR3 bases are TGCAGCGTTGAAGTGGTTCGTCAGGGCCAAGAGACCCAGTACTTC.

The chain employs TRBV29-1 and TRBJ2-3; 10 nucleotides match TRBD2. Trimming at V came to 7 bases and at J to 1 base, leaving 11 bases not matched to a gene. Germline V gene data show CDR1 as SQVTM and CDR2 as ANQGSEA. CDR3 length: 16 amino acids. CDR3 residues: CSADSGGTSRTDTQYF. CDR3 in DNA: TGCAGCGCCGATAGCGGGGGGACCTCCCGCACAGATACGCAGTATTTT.

The chain uses TRBV7-2 and TRBJ1-6; the D gene is possibly TRBD1 (6 bases). Looked up from germline, CDR1 is SGHTA and CDR2 is FQGNSA. V was shortened by 4 bases and J by 6 bases, with 10 bases between the two germline ends. The CDR3 contains 14 residues. CDR3 coding DNA: TGTGCCAGCAGCTCCCAGGGGTCTAATTCACCCCTCCACTTT. Protein product: CASSSQGSNSPLHF.

The V call is TRBV19, the J call TRBJ1-5, with D possibly being TRBD1 (5 bases). This CDR3 contains 16 residues. Germline V gene data show CDR1 as LNHDA and CDR2 as SQIVND (reference sequence). Trimming stripped 8 bases from V and 1 base from J, with 18 bases between. CDR3 protein: CASRKNGGQSNQPQHF. The CDR3 nucleotides read TGTGCCAGTCGAAAAAACGGGGGTCAGAGCAATCAGCCCCAGCATTTT.

The chain is built from TRBV9 and TRBJ2-5, with D perhaps TRBD2 (6 bases). The length of the CDR3 is 15 residues. V lost 3 bases and J lost 4, with 16 bases in between. Germline V lookup: CDR1 SGDLS, CDR2 YYNGEE. DNA of the CDR3: TGTGCCAGCAGCGCAGCGACTAGTCTGAGAGAGACCCAGTACTTC. This codes for CASSAATSLRETQYF.

The rearrangement uses TRBV5-6 and TRBJ2-7; 10 bases match TRBD2. V was pared by 4 bases and J by 2 bases, with 3 bases of the junction left unmatched. The CDR3 is made up of 14 amino acids. Germline loops: CDR1 SGHDT, CDR2 YYEEEE. The CDR3 spells CASSVAGGTYEQYF. CDR3 nucleotide sequence: TGTGCCAGCAGCGTAGCGGGGGGTACCTACGAGCAGTACTTC.

Here the CDR3 DNA reads TGTGCCAGTGGGGACAGGAATAATTCACCCCTCCACTTT. As protein: CASGDRNNSPLHF. V gene TRBV14 combines with J gene TRBJ1-6; 8 bases line up with TRBD1. CDR3 length equals 13 residues. CDR1 and CDR2 (germline): SGHDN, FVKESK. The V and J ends lost 9 bases and 5 bases, in that order; junction bases with no gene match: 3.

This clone was picked up a small number of times. Here the CDR3 DNA reads TGTGCCAGCGGGAGGACGGACAATGAGCAGTTCTTC. It encodes CASGRTDNEQFF. V usage is TRBV11-3 and J usage is TRBJ2-1; possibly TRBD2 for D (6 bases). Germline V lookup: CDR1 SGHNT, CDR2 YENEEA. The V and J ends lost 8 bases and 5 bases respectively, with 10 bases between them. The CDR3 length is 12 residues.

This clone was detected only a few times. The rearrangement joins TRBV6-1 to TRBJ1-5; D gene ambiguous. The CDR3 runs 17 residues. Trimming took 0 bases from V and 0 from J, leaving 12 bases between them. The germline gives CDR1 MNHNS, CDR2 SASEGT. CDR3 bases: TGTGCCAGCAGTGAAGCGGGTGGGGTACTTAGCAATCAGCCCCAGCATTTT. Its translation is CASSEAGGVLSNQPQHF.

The chain employs TRBV19 and TRBJ2-2; 11 bases line up with TRBD2. Germline lookup yields CDR1 LNHDA and CDR2 SQIVND (reference sequence). V gave up 10 bases and J gave up 2 bases; unmatched junction bases: 24. This CDR3 has 21 amino acids. CDR3: CATPKRSRRLAGGHNTGELFF. CDR3 DNA: TGTGCCACCCCCAAGAGGTCCCGACGGCTAGCGGGAGGTCATAACACCGGGGAGCTGTTTTTT.

The chain combines TRBV7-9 with TRBJ1-2, with a possible D match to TRBD1 (6 bases). The CDR3 runs to 12 residues. CDR1 and CDR2 (germline): SEHNR, FQNEAQ (reference sequence). Trimming shortened V by 5 bases and J by 4 bases, and 8 bases separated the two germline ends. The CDR3 region is CASSPGVYGYTF. The CDR3 region has the DNA TGTGCCAGCAGCCCAGGGGTCTATGGCTACACCTTC.

The rearrangement links TRBV5-4 to TRBJ2-3; D not resolved. The CDR3 extends over 15 amino acids. V was cut by 0 bases and J by 2 bases, with 10 bases left in between. The germline CDR1 and CDR2 sequences are SGHNT and YYREEE (reference sequence). Here the CDR3 reads CASSLDSGFTDTQYF. The CDR3 DNA reads as TGTGCCAGCAGCTTGGATTCCGGGTTCACAGATACGCAGTATTTT.

The chain has TRBV18 and TRBJ2-7; 9 bases are a match to TRBD1. Germline CDR1 KGHSH, CDR2 LQKENI. The CDR3 is 16 amino acids. The V and J ends lost 3 bases and 2 bases, in that order; junction bases with no gene match: 8. The CDR3 nucleotides read TGTGCCAGCTCACCTACCGGGACAGGGAAAACCTACGAGCAGTACTTC. Its translation: CASSPTGTGKTYEQYF.

This sequence joins TRBV2 and TRBJ1-5; maybe TRBD1 (6 bases). The CDR3 loop spans 13 amino acids. In germline, CDR1 is SNHLY, CDR2 FYNNEI. V was trimmed by 7 bases and J by 7 bases, leaving 14 bases between them. This CDR3 reads CASTDQGNQPQHF. For the CDR3, the DNA is TGTGCCAGCACTGACCAGGGGAACCAGCCCCAGCATTTT.

This sequence joins TRBV5-1 and TRBJ2-7, with 9 bases identical to TRBD1. Germline V gene sequence: CDR1 SGHRS, CDR2 YFSETQ. Trimming removed 4 bases from V and 1 base from J; junction bases left unmatched: 3. This CDR3 has 14 amino acids. The DNA for the CDR3 is TGCGCCAGCAGCATTGGACAGGGGTCCTACGAGCAGTACTTC. Encoded protein: CASSIGQGSYEQYF.

This chain uses TRBV6-5 with TRBJ2-5, with TRBD2 matching 8 bases. CDR3 size: 16 residues. J lost 4 bases, V lost 0 bases, and 7 bases had no gene match. Germline lookup yields CDR1 MNHEY and CDR2 SVGAGI. CDR3 in amino acids: CASSYSPGLGVETQYF. The CDR3 nucleotides read TGTGCCAGCAGTTACTCCCCGGGACTAGGAGTAGAGACCCAGTACTTC.

This chain connects TRBV27 to TRBJ2-1, with D possibly matching TRBD2 (5 bases). The germline V gene encodes CDR1 MNHEY and CDR2 SMNVEV (reference sequence). The CDR3 has 15 residues. V dropped 1 base and J dropped 0 bases, with 7 bases sitting between them. The CDR3 here is CASSLWENSYNEQFF. The CDR3 DNA sequence: TGTGCCAGCAGTTTATGGGAGAACTCCTACAATGAGCAGTTCTTC.

V usage is TRBV5-4 and J usage is TRBJ1-2, with no clear D. The V and J ends lost 1 base and 8 bases respectively, with 6 bases between them. The CDR3 length is 11 residues. Per the germline V gene, CDR1 is SGHNT and CDR2 is YYREEE (reference sequence). The CDR3 bases are TGTGCCAGCAGCTTGTCAGGCGGCTACACCTTC. Translated: CASSLSGGYTF.

This rearrangement joins TRBV7-6 to TRBJ1-4; D gene ambiguous. The CDR3 runs to 13 residues. Germline assignment: CDR1 SGHVS and CDR2 FNYEAQ. V lost 6 bases to trimming and J lost 6 bases, with 11 bases between them. The CDR3 region is CASRGRPHEKLFF. The DNA of the CDR3 is TGTGCCAGCAGAGGGAGGCCGCATGAAAAACTGTTTTTT.

The V call is TRBV5-4, the J call TRBJ2-1; tentative D call: TRBD2 (6 bases). Germline V gene data show CDR1 as SGHNT and CDR2 as YYREEE (reference sequence). The CDR3 sequence is 16 residues long. With 8 bases removed from V and 5 bases from J, the gap between germline ends came to 23 bases. The CDR3 here is CASFLTSGGENNEQFF. CDR3 DNA sequence: TGTGCCAGTTTCCTCACATCGGGCGGGGAAAACAATGAGCAGTTCTTC.

This clone has a single count. V gene TRBV11-2 combines with J gene TRBJ2-1, with 11 positions matching TRBD2. Germline loops: CDR1 SGHAT, CDR2 FQNNGV. The length of the CDR3 is 15 residues. V shed 4 bases and J 4 bases; nucleotides not matched to a gene: 3. This chain's CDR3 is CASSSLAGDYNEQFF. Written as DNA, the CDR3 is TGTGCCAGCAGCTCACTAGCGGGAGATTACAATGAGCAGTTCTTC.

The chain carries TRBV19 and TRBJ1-5, with TRBD1 as a possible D gene (6 bases). Germline V CDR1 and CDR2: LNHDA, SQIVND (reference sequence). The CDR3 extends over 15 amino acids. The ends were cut back, 5 bases at V and 1 base at J, with 12 bases in the middle. CDR3 DNA: TGTGCCAGTAGTGTCAGGGGATTCAGCAATCAGCCCCAGCATTTT. Its protein product is CASSVRGFSNQPQHF.

The chain combines TRBV7-9 with TRBJ2-1, with TRBD2 matching 15 bases. Germline V gene sequence: CDR1 SEHNR, CDR2 FQNEAQ (reference sequence). The trim removed 5 bases at V and 7 bases at J, leaving 9 bases unmatched. CDR3 length equals 17 residues. The chain's CDR3 is CASSAQGLAGGLNEQFF. In DNA, the CDR3 is TGTGCCAGCAGCGCCCAAGGACTAGCGGGAGGGTTGAATGAGCAGTTCTTC.